Sequencing of this T cell receptor beta chain was carried out in a study of blood T cell repertoires in COVID-19. Overall study context: Acute and convalescent COVID-19 specimens originated in the United States, Italy and Spain. Sources were T cells, B-cell-depleted T cells, or PBMCs; the material itself was cDNA or gDNA.

The Seattle patients, enrolled during active infection, were followed longitudinally. Authors' analysis steps: Nucleated cell number was recorded as an estimate derived from reference gene primer amplification. The assay was immunoSEQ multiplex PCR, and TCRdb's table has in-frame clones only and misses some. The V and J calls and the clone size are those of that table, but D and trimming were determined from the DNA. The sample carries under 200,000 clones, around nine tenths recorded once. Germline V lookup: CDR1 SGHVS, CDR2 FQNEAQ. This CDR3 has 16 residues. J gave up 5 bases and V 3 bases, and 11 bases lay outside the gene matches.

This sequence originates from a woman between 70 and 85 years old with COVID-19, enrolled during active disease. The chain uses TRBV7-8 and TRBJ2-5, with 8 bases that match TRBD2. The sequenced material came from peripheral blood. For the CDR3, the DNA is TGTGCCAGCAGCTTTTTCGCGGGGGGCAGACGGGAGACCCAGTACTTC. Protein sequence: CASSFFAGGRRETQYF. Filled out from reference TRBV7-8 and TRBJ2-5, the complete variable domain reads GAGVSQSPRYKVAKRGQDVALRCDPISGHVSLFWYQQALGQGPEFLTYFQNEAQLDKSGLPSDRFFAERPEGSVSTLKIQRTQQEDSAVYLCASSFFAGGRRETQYFGPGTRLLVL.